The next 12 T cell receptor beta chains were all read from a single sample in a study of beta chain features in type 1 diabetes. Expressed TCRB transcripts were sequenced because the isolated RNA had all been reverse transcribed beforehand. The protocol was immunoSEQ multiplex PCR, while the TCRdb copy is restricted to in-frame clones and leaves out a portion. The sample consists of just over 600,000 clones, about a sixth of them appearing once. Sequencing was done on a sample of naive CD4+ T cells from blood. The receptors were gathered from a man younger than 35 in good health.

This clone was recorded once. The gene calls are TRBV5-1 and TRBJ2-5; 12 bases align to TRBD2. Trimming at V came to 2 bases and at J to 4 bases, leaving 9 bases not matched to a gene. The CDR3 contains 17 residues. Germline CDR1 and CDR2: SGHRS and YFSETQ. CDR3 nucleotides: TGCGCCAGCAGCTTTAGGCTGACTAGCGGGAGTGGAGAGACCCAGTACTTC. Translation: CASSFRLTSGSGETQYF.

The V call is TRBV29-1, the J call TRBJ2-7; D not resolved. The CDR3 loop spans 12 amino acids. V dropped 4 bases and J dropped 6 bases, with 13 bases sitting between them. Germline CDR1 SQVTM, CDR2 ANQGSEA. CDR3 protein: CSVGASSPEQYF. The DNA of the CDR3 is TGCAGCGTTGGGGCAAGCTCCCCCGAGCAGTACTTC.

In this sample, this clone turned up a few times. This rearrangement joins TRBV28 to TRBJ1-2; D is uncertain. CDR3 length equals 15 residues. The germline CDR1 and CDR2 sequences are MDHEN and SYDVKM. The V gene lost 0 bases and the J gene lost 2 bases, with 10 bases spanning the gap. This CDR3 is CASSLWGSANYGYTF. CDR3 DNA: TGTGCCAGCAGTTTATGGGGATCGGCCAACTATGGCTACACCTTC.

This clone was observed a handful of times. The V gene is TRBV5-1, the J gene TRBJ2-7; TRBD2 matches 7 bases. The CDR3 is 16 residues long. Germline trimming cut 1 base from V and 4 bases from J; bases unmatched to any gene: 11. From germline, CDR1 is SGHRS and CDR2 YFSETQ. CDR3 residues: CASSLREVFMSYEQYF. For the CDR3, the DNA is TGCGCCAGCAGCTTGCGGGAGGTGTTTATGTCTTACGAGCAGTACTTC.

The genes are TRBV21-1 and TRBJ1-4. TRBV21-1 is annotated as a pseudogene. This CDR3 has 10 amino acids. The CDR3 here is CASSEFGYNF. The CDR3 DNA sequence: TGTGCCAGCAGCGAATTCGGTTACAATTTT.

The chain combines TRBV28 with TRBJ2-7, with no clear D. The CDR3 runs 13 residues. Trimming left V 5 bases short and J 5 bases short, with 13 bases between. Germline values: CDR1 MDHEN, CDR2 SYDVKM. The CDR3 spells CASSPAVVDEQYF. Written as DNA, the CDR3 is TGTGCCAGCAGTCCGGCGGTGGTCGACGAGCAGTACTTC.

This clone was detected only a few times. The J gene is TRBJ2-5, the V gene TRBV7-9; tentatively, D is TRBD2 (5 bases). Germline assignment: CDR1 SEHNR and CDR2 FQNEAQ (reference sequence). There are 12 residues in the CDR3. The ends were cut back, 5 bases at V and 6 bases at J, with 10 bases in the middle. In DNA, the CDR3 is TGTGCCAGCAGCCCCGAGGGCAAGACCCAGTACTTC. Its protein is CASSPEGKTQYF.

V and J are TRBV9 and TRBJ2-2, with 9 bases aligning to TRBD1. V trimming: 3 bases; J trimming: 0 bases; junction bases outside the gene matches: 6. The CDR3 length is 17 residues. Germline V gene sequence: CDR1 SGDLS, CDR2 YYNGEE. CDR3 amino acids: CASSARDRAPNTGELFF. The CDR3, as DNA: TGTGCCAGCAGCGCTCGGGACAGGGCTCCGAACACCGGGGAGCTGTTTTTT.

V usage is TRBV7-9 and J usage is TRBJ2-7; no firm D call. The CDR3 consists of 14 residues. V lost 5 bases and J 3 bases, leaving 14 bases between the germline ends. Germline CDR1 is SEHNR and CDR2 is FQNEAQ (reference sequence). DNA of the CDR3: TGTGCCAGCAGCACCTGGACGGCCCTCTACGAGCAGTACTTC. This translates into CASSTWTALYEQYF.

The J gene is TRBJ2-7, the V gene TRBV7-2, with TRBD1 matching 8 bases. V was pared by 1 base and J by 0 bases, with 5 bases of the junction left unmatched. Looked up from germline, CDR1 is SGHTA and CDR2 is FQGNSA. The CDR3 is made up of 16 amino acids. CDR3 sequence: CASSLGTGWSSYEQYF. CDR3 DNA: TGTGCCAGCAGCTTAGGGACAGGGTGGAGCTCCTACGAGCAGTACTTC. Complete variable domain (other parts from reference TRBV7-2 and TRBJ2-7): GAGVSQSPSNKVTEKGKDVELRCDPISGHTALYWYRQSLGQGLEFLIYFQGNSAPDKSGLPSDRFSAERTGGSVSTLTIQRTQQEDSAVYLCASSLGTGWSSYEQYFGPGTRLTVT.

This clone was seen a few times. The genes are TRBV15 and TRBJ2-7; D may be TRBD1 (5 bases). This CDR3 comprises 15 residues. Germline V CDR1 and CDR2: LNHNV, YYDKDF (reference sequence). Deletions cut 0 bases from V and 6 bases from J, with 15 bases between. The CDR3 DNA is TGTGCCACCAGCAGAGATCAGCAGGGATCCGGCGAGCAGTACTTC. Translation gives CATSRDQQGSGEQYF. Variable domain in full (rest from reference TRBV15 and TRBJ2-7): DAMVIQNPRYQVTQFGKPVTLSCSQTLNHNVMYWYQQKSSQAPKLLFHYYDKDFNNEADTPDNFQSRRPNTSFCFLDIRSPGLGDTAMYLCATSRDQQGSGEQYFGPGTRLTVT.

The rearrangement uses TRBV9 and TRBJ2-5; D unresolved. The V end was cut by 4 bases, the J end by 2 bases, with 15 bases between. Germline loops: CDR1 SGDLS, CDR2 YYNGEE. There are 15 residues in the CDR3. The CDR3 is CASSSPGLGQETQYF. In DNA form, the CDR3 reads TGTGCCAGCAGCTCTCCCGGATTGGGGCAAGAGACCCAGTACTTC.